The 18 T cell receptor beta chains in this list originate from one sample, sequenced in a study of blood T cell repertoires in COVID-19. Clones were read by immunoSEQ multiplex PCR, and TCRdb kept only the in-frame ones, dropping some. The table has fewer than 250,000 clones, less than 90% seen once. Sequences were obtained from peripheral blood. The receptors stem from a woman of 80 years or more with COVID-19, enrolled during active disease.

The chain couples TRBV5-6 to TRBJ1-5; tentative D call: TRBD1 (6 bases). Deletions cut 3 bases from V and 6 bases from J, with 7 bases between. From germline, CDR1 is SGHDT and CDR2 YYEEEE. The CDR3 is made up of 12 amino acids. CDR3 protein: CASSSGVQPQHF. The CDR3 DNA follows: TGTGCCAGCAGCTCAGGGGTTCAGCCCCAGCATTTT.

This chain uses TRBV7-9 with TRBJ2-2; tentative D call: TRBD1 (6 bases). The CDR3 is 15 amino acids. CDR1 and CDR2 (germline): SEHNR, FQNEAQ (reference sequence). V gave up 5 bases and J gave up 2 bases, with 12 bases separating them. CDR3 loop: CASSAGDTNTGELFF. The CDR3 DNA reads TGTGCCAGCAGCGCAGGGGACACTAACACCGGGGAGCTGTTTTTT.

V usage is TRBV7-2 and J usage is TRBJ1-1; D possibly corresponds to TRBD1 (6 bases). The V end was cut by 5 bases, the J end by 10 bases, with 26 bases between. The germline CDR1 and CDR2 sequences are SGHTA and FQGNSA. This CDR3 is 16 amino acids long. This CDR3 reads CASSPSLKNRDQRAFF. As DNA, the CDR3 is TGTGCCAGCAGCCCTTCGTTAAAAAACAGGGACCAGAGAGCTTTCTTT.

This clone was picked up one time. The CDR3 is CASRKGDRVQETQYF. In DNA form, the CDR3 reads TGTGCCAGCAGAAAGGGGGACAGAGTTCAAGAGACCCAGTACTTC. The V gene is TRBV7-8, the J gene TRBJ2-5; 7 bases map to TRBD1. CDR1 is SGHVS and CDR2 is FQNEAQ in the germline V gene. V dropped 6 bases and J dropped 2; count of bases not matched to a gene: 9. This CDR3 is 15 amino acids long.

This clone was seen once. The chain joins TRBV18 to TRBJ1-3; maybe TRBD1 (6 bases). This CDR3 has 15 residues. Per the germline V gene, CDR1 is KGHSH and CDR2 is LQKENI. V was trimmed by 0 bases and J by 4 bases, leaving 10 bases between them. In nucleotides, the CDR3 is TGTGCCAGCTCACCACCGGGGGCTTACGGAAACACCATATATTTT. Translating gives CASSPPGAYGNTIYF.

The chain is built from TRBV5-1 and TRBJ1-4; perhaps TRBD1 as D (5 bases). Germline values: CDR1 SGHRS, CDR2 YFSETQ. The ends were cut back, 3 bases at V and 5 bases at J, with 14 bases in the middle. CDR3 length: 15 amino acids. The CDR3 is CASSSGAGGNEKLFF. In DNA form, the CDR3 reads TGCGCCAGCAGCTCCGGCGCGGGGGGAAATGAAAAACTGTTTTTT. Drawing the rest from reference TRBV5-1 and TRBJ1-4, the complete variable domain is KAGVTQTPRYLIKTRGQQVTLSCSPISGHRSVSWYQQTPGQGLQFLFEYFSETQRNKGNFPGRFSGRQFSNSRSEMNVSTLELGDSALYLCASSSGAGGNEKLFFGSGTQLSVL.

The chain carries TRBV19 and TRBJ2-1; possible D gene TRBD2, 6 bases. V lost 6 bases to trimming and J lost 3 bases, with 12 bases between them. From germline, CDR1 is LNHDA and CDR2 SQIVND (reference sequence). The CDR3 has 14 amino acids. Written as DNA, the CDR3 is TGTGCCAGTAGATGGACTACATACTACAATGAGCAGTTCTTC. Its translation is CASRWTTYYNEQFF.

The chain uses TRBV3-1 (or the pseudogene TRBV3-2) and TRBJ2-6, with a weak D call TRBD2 (7 bases). This CDR3 is 18 amino acids long. Trimming removed 7 bases from V and 1 base from J, with 20 bases in between. Germline CDR1 LGHDT, CDR2 YNNKEL (reference sequence). The CDR3: CASTRRGGKESGANVLTF. Here the CDR3 DNA reads TGTGCCAGCACCCGTAGGGGGGGAAAAGAATCTGGGGCCAACGTCCTGACTTTC.

The J gene is TRBJ2-1, the V gene TRBV7-2; D is uncertain. Trimming took 0 bases from V and 0 from J, leaving 6 bases between them. This CDR3 comprises 15 residues. CDR1 is SGHTA and CDR2 is FQGNSA in the germline V gene. Here the CDR3 reads CASSLAWSSYNEQFF. CDR3 sequence (DNA): TGTGCCAGCAGCTTAGCTTGGAGCTCCTACAATGAGCAGTTCTTC.

The J gene is TRBJ2-5, the V gene TRBV5-1; 9 bases are a match to TRBD2. Germline lookup yields CDR1 SGHRS and CDR2 YFSETQ. V was pared by 2 bases and J by 2 bases, with 7 bases of the junction left unmatched. The CDR3 covers 16 residues. CDR3 in DNA: TGCGCCAGCAGCTTAGTAGCGGGGGCTCAGCAAGAGACCCAGTACTTC. Translated: CASSLVAGAQQETQYF.

This clone was observed once. The chain links TRBV7-6 to TRBJ1-4; unclear D gene. The V gene lost 0 bases and the J gene lost 0 bases, with 8 bases spanning the gap. Germline CDR1 SGHVS, CDR2 FNYEAQ. The CDR3 has 16 residues. The CDR3 DNA is TGTGCCAGCAGCTTAGCCACTTCCGCAACTAATGAAAAACTGTTTTTT. Encoded protein: CASSLATSATNEKLFF.

J is TRBJ2-3 and V is TRBV6-2 or TRBV6-3; a weak D match, TRBD2 (6 bases). This CDR3 region has 15 residues. Trimming stripped 1 base from V and 5 bases from J, with 13 bases between. Germline V lookup: CDR1 MNHEY, CDR2 SVGEGT. CDR3 nucleotide sequence: TGTGCCAGCAGTTACTACCGGGGGAGCGTAGATACGCAGTATTTT. Translated: CASSYYRGSVDTQYF.

The CDR3 bases are TGCGCCAGTAGCAGGGGGAATCTGGCGAACACTGAAGCTTTCTTT. Protein product: CASSRGNLANTEAFF. The V and J genes are TRBV5-1 and TRBJ1-1; 7 nucleotides line up with TRBD1. The length of the CDR3 is 15 residues. The ends lost 8 bases at V and 1 base at J; junction bases unmatched: 11. Germline V lookup: CDR1 SGHRS, CDR2 YFSETQ.

This chain uses TRBV20-1 with TRBJ2-1; D gene uncertain. The CDR3 is 10 residues long. The V gene lost 5 bases and the J gene lost 9 bases, with 8 bases spanning the gap. Germline V CDR1 and CDR2: DFQATT, SNEGSKA (reference sequence). The CDR3 protein is CSAVAAEQFF. In nucleotides, the CDR3 is TGCAGTGCTGTGGCGGCTGAGCAGTTCTTC.

CDR3 sequence: CASSRGLDEKLFF. CDR3 in DNA: TGTGCCAGCAGCAGGGGGCTGGATGAAAAACTGTTTTTT. V and J are TRBV11-2 and TRBJ1-4; 7 nucleotides line up with TRBD1. This CDR3 region has 13 residues. After removal of 5 bases from V and 6 bases from J, the junction contained 3 bases not matched to a gene. The germline V gene encodes CDR1 SGHAT and CDR2 FQNNGV.

Here the CDR3 DNA reads TGTGCCAGCAGTTACTCGACAGGGGGCAATCAGCCCCAGCATTTT. This gives the protein CASSYSTGGNQPQHF. The chain is built from TRBV6-2 or TRBV6-3 and TRBJ1-5; 8 bases agree with TRBD1. V trimming: 0 bases; J trimming: 2 bases; junction bases outside the gene matches: 0. Per the germline V gene, CDR1 is MNHEY and CDR2 is SVGEGT. The CDR3 loop spans 15 amino acids.

The count of this clone is one. This sequence joins TRBV9 and TRBJ1-2; 8 bases agree with TRBD1. Germline values: CDR1 SGDLS, CDR2 YYNGEE. This CDR3 comprises 14 residues. V shed 4 bases, J shed 8 bases, and the junction held 10 bases outside the gene matches. The CDR3 loop reads CASSLRQGAEGYTF. CDR3 in DNA: TGTGCCAGCAGCTTACGTCAGGGGGCTGAGGGCTACACCTTC.

V gene TRBV28 combines with J gene TRBJ1-1; no definite D call. The CDR3 contains 12 residues. From germline, CDR1 is MDHEN and CDR2 SYDVKM. V lost 2 bases and J lost 4, with 5 bases in between. The CDR3 sequence is CASSLLGTEAFF. In DNA form, the CDR3 reads TGTGCCAGCAGTTTACTAGGCACTGAAGCTTTCTTT.